This T cell receptor beta chain was profiled in a study of CD8 T cells in Susac syndrome. Random hexamers primed reverse transcription of about 0.45 to 1 ug RNA. Amplification of the TCR beta CDR3 was carried out by immunoSEQ multiplex PCR, which spanned a total of 54 Vbeta and 13 Jbeta segments. MiXCR was run by TCRdb on the immunoSEQ multiplex PCR reads, yielding one entry per CDR3 protein. The sample lists over 95,000 distinct CDR3 sequences; 85% to 95% were seen once. This CDR3 has 15 residues. Trimming removed 5 bases at V and 5 bases at J, with 17 bases between. The V gene's germline CDR1 is SGHRS and CDR2 YFSETQ. Overall study results and limits: As acknowledged by the study, its TCR sequencing and HLA analysis included a relatively small number of individuals.

Note on this clonotype: Antigen: not known.

Sequences were obtained from CD4+ T cells from PBMCs. The chain carries TRBV5-1 and TRBJ2-1; no firm D call. This clonotype was obtained from a human donor in good health. The CDR3 DNA sequence: TGCGCCAGCAGTTTGACTCCTTCGAGGAACAATGAGCAGTTCTTC. It translates to CASSLTPSRNNEQFF.